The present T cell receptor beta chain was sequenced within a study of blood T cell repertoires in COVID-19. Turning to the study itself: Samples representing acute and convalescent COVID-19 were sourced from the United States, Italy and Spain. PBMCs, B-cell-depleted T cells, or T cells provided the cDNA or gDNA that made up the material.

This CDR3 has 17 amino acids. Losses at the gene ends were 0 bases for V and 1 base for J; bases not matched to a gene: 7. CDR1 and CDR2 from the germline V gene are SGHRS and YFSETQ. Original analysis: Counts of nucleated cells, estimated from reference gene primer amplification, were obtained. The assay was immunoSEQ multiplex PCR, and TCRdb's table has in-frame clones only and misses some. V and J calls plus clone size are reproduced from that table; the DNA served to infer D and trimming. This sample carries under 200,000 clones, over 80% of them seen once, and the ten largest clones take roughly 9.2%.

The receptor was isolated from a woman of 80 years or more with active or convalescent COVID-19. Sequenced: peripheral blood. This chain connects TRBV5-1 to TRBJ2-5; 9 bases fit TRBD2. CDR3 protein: CASSLDNSGGPQETQYF. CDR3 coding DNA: TGCGCCAGCAGCTTGGATAATAGCGGGGGACCCCAAGAGACCCAGTACTTC.